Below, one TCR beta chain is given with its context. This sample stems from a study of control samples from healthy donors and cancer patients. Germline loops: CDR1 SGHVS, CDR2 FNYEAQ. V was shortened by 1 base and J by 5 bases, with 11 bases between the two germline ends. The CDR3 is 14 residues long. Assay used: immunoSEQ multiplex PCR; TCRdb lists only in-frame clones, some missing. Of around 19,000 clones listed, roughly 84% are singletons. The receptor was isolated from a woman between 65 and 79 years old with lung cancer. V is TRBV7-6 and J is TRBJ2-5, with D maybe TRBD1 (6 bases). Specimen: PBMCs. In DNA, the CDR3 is TGTGCCAGCAGCTTAGAGAGCCAGGGGGAGACCCAGTACTTC. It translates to CASSLESQGETQYF.